The next 32 T cell receptor beta chains were all read from a single sample in a study. TCRdb used MiXCR to reprocess the 5' RACE reads, holding one entry per CDR3 protein. The top ten clones hold 2.9% of a sample with 50,000 to 75,000 distinct CDR3 sequences, about 20% of them seen once. The sample consisted of memory CD4+ T cells sorted from a lymph node. This sample's subset: memory CD4+ T cells, CD4+CD45RO+CD25-. Source of these receptors: a female donor with breast cancer.

The chain combines TRBV24-1 with TRBJ2-3, with 7 bases aligning to TRBD1. The germline V gene encodes CDR1 KGHDR and CDR2 SFDVKD. J gave up 6 bases and V 5 bases, and 7 bases lay outside the gene matches. The CDR3 is 14 residues long. In DNA, the CDR3 is TGTGCCACCAGTGCCGGGACAGTAAAGGATACGCAGTATTTT. Translating gives CATSAGTVKDTQYF.

This clonotype was seen ten or more times. The chain recombines TRBV5-1 with TRBJ1-1; a possible D gene is TRBD1 (5 bases). The CDR3 totals 14 residues. Per the germline V gene, CDR1 is SGHRS and CDR2 is YFSETQ. V was trimmed by 1 base and J by 1 base, leaving 8 bases between them. The CDR3 DNA is TGCGCCAGCAGCTTGTCTCAGGGGAACACTGAAGCTTTCTTT. Encoded protein: CASSLSQGNTEAFF.

Regarding this clonotype: At one boundary the junction diverges from the germline segment, which might be a read error. The V gene is TRBV7-2, the J gene TRBJ2-7; TRBD2 matches 11 bases. The germline V gene encodes CDR1 SGHTA and CDR2 FQGNSA. This CDR3 is built from 15 residues. The DNA for the CDR3 is TGTGCCAGCAGCTCACTAGCGGGAGTTTCCTCCGAGCAGTACTTC. It specifies CASSSLAGVSSEQYF.

J is TRBJ1-2 and V is TRBV5-6; D is undetermined. CDR1 is SGHDT, CDR2 YYEEEE, per germline. The ends were cut back, 5 bases at V and 6 bases at J, with 23 bases in the middle. The CDR3 is 16 amino acids. CDR3: CASSVTGRLKNDGYTF. The CDR3 DNA sequence: TGTGCCAGCAGTGTAACCGGTAGACTTAAAAACGATGGCTACACCTTC. The variable domain in full, with the rest retrieved from reference TRBV5-6 and TRBJ1-2, is DAGVTQSPTHLIKTRGQQVTLRCSPKSGHDTVSWYQQALGQGPQFIFQYYEEEERQRGNFPDRFSGHQFPNYSSELNVNALLLGDSALYLCASSVTGRLKNDGYTFGSGTRLTVV.

This clonotype has ten or more counts. The chain combines TRBV6-5 with TRBJ2-3; D possibly corresponds to TRBD1 (6 bases). This CDR3 region has 16 residues. V lost 5 bases to trimming and J lost 3 bases, with 18 bases between them. Per the germline V gene, CDR1 is MNHEY and CDR2 is SVGAGI. Here the CDR3 reads CASSPKDRLLTDTQYF. CDR3 in DNA: TGTGCCAGCAGTCCGAAAGACAGGCTACTGACAGATACGCAGTATTTT.

The chain joins TRBV5-1 to TRBJ2-3; D is uncertain. The CDR3 runs 14 residues. CDR1 and CDR2 from the germline V gene are SGHRS and YFSETQ. Trimming removed 0 bases at V and 3 bases at J, with 8 bases between. CDR3 DNA sequence: TGCGCCAGCAGCTTGGCGACTCAGACAGATACGCAGTATTTT. The encoded protein is CASSLATQTDTQYF.

This sequence joins TRBV20-1 and TRBJ2-3; a weak D match, TRBD2 (6 bases). Germline V gene data show CDR1 as DFQATT and CDR2 as SNEGSKA (reference sequence). V was trimmed by 3 bases and J by 0 bases, leaving 16 bases between them. This CDR3 comprises 16 residues. CDR3 sequence (DNA): TGCAGTGCTAGGGTGCGGGGAGGTTTAAGCACAGATACGCAGTATTTT. Translation: CSARVRGGLSTDTQYF.

This clonotype was seen ten or more times. This chain joins TRBV24-1 and TRBJ2-1; 8 bases fit TRBD1. The CDR3 has 16 amino acids. Germline loops: CDR1 KGHDR, CDR2 SFDVKD. V was clipped by 5 bases and J by 6 bases; unmatched bases: 11. The CDR3 here is CATSVKDRANGNEQFF. The CDR3 nucleotides read TGTGCCACCAGTGTAAAGGACAGGGCTAATGGCAATGAGCAGTTCTTC.

As concerns this clonotype: A much larger clone lies a single base off, so this may be a read error. The missing conserved phenylalanine or tryptophan at the end of this CDR3 makes a read error likely. This chain uses TRBV29-1 with TRBJ2-1, with 8 bases fitting TRBD2. Germline CDR1 is SQVTM and CDR2 is ANQGSEA. There are 13 residues in the CDR3. Losses at the gene ends were 0 bases for V and 9 bases for J; bases not matched to a gene: 4. The CDR3 region is CSVEDLRGGEQFL. CDR3 DNA: TGCAGCGTTGAAGATCTTCGGGGGGGTGAGCAGTTCCTC.

The CDR3 DNA follows: TGTGCCAGCAGCCCACTACTGACAGTATCCGGGGAGCTGTTTTTT. Translated, it gives CASSPLLTVSGELFF. The rearrangement uses TRBV5-5 and TRBJ2-2, with TRBD1 as a possible D gene (5 bases). This CDR3 is built from 15 residues. Germline V CDR1 and CDR2: SGHKS, YYEKEE (reference sequence). Trimming removed 4 bases at V and 6 bases at J, with 16 bases between.

As concerns this clonotype: One end of the junction does not line up with germline, which may come from a read error. The genes are TRBV20-1 and TRBJ1-5; 9 nucleotides align to TRBD1. Looked up from germline, CDR1 is DFQATT and CDR2 is SNEGSKA (reference sequence). The CDR3 runs to 15 residues. The CDR3 is CRANTGGAGNQPQHF. CDR3 nucleotides: TGCAGGGCTAATACAGGGGGCGCGGGAAATCAGCCCCAGCATTTT.

This clonotype came up many times. The chain joins TRBV28 to TRBJ2-5; no reliable D call. V was pared by 4 bases and J by 5 bases, with 8 bases between. The CDR3 totals 12 residues. The germline V gene has CDR1 MDHEN and CDR2 SYDVKM. The CDR3 sequence is CASSSIGETQYF. In DNA, the CDR3 is TGTGCCAGCAGTTCAATAGGGGAGACCCAGTACTTC.

V is TRBV10-3 and J is TRBJ2-7; D not resolved. Germline CDR1 is ENHRY and CDR2 is SYGVKD. V dropped 3 bases and J dropped 4 bases, with 4 bases sitting between them. The CDR3 contains 11 residues. For the CDR3, the DNA is TGTGCCATCAGTGACCAGTACGAGCAGTACTTC. Its translation is CAISDQYEQYF.

The table lists this clonotype with many counts. The chain uses TRBV9 and TRBJ2-7, with 9 bases identical to TRBD1. The CDR3 sequence is 15 residues long. The junction had 4 bases not matched to a gene; V was cut back by 0 bases and J by 3 bases. Looked up from germline, CDR1 is SGDLS and CDR2 is YYNGEE. This CDR3 is CASSVEGQGNYEQYF. CDR3 in DNA: TGTGCCAGCAGCGTAGAAGGACAGGGGAACTACGAGCAGTACTTC.

The chain uses TRBV9 and TRBJ2-2; D is undetermined. V gave up 7 bases and J gave up 0 bases, with 16 bases separating them. This CDR3 has 16 residues. Germline loops: CDR1 SGDLS, CDR2 YYNGEE. The CDR3 region is CASSRSSEPNTGELFF. The CDR3 DNA reads TGTGCCAGCTCCCGATCAAGCGAACCGAACACCGGGGAGCTGTTTTTT.

The J gene is TRBJ2-5, the V gene TRBV12-3 or TRBV12-4; no firm D call. Trimming cost V 1 base and J 3 bases, with 3 bases left between them. The CDR3 is 12 residues long. As DNA, the CDR3 is TGTGCCAGCAGTTTAGGGGAAGAGACCCAGTACTTC. Translating gives CASSLGEETQYF.

The chain recombines TRBV9 with TRBJ2-1; 9 bases match TRBD1. CDR3 size: 15 residues. The V segment lost 2 bases and the J segment 9 bases; nucleotides outside the gene matches: 9. Germline-derived CDR1 and CDR2 are SGDLS and YYNGEE. The CDR3 DNA reads as TGTGCCAGCAGCGTCCTCGGAACAGGGGGCTCTGAGCAGTTCTTC. Translation: CASSVLGTGGSEQFF.

There are a few counts of this clonotype. The chain combines TRBV20-1 with TRBJ1-1; no clear D gene. The V end lost 4 bases, the J end lost 1 base, and 16 bases lay between the germline ends. This CDR3 region has 15 residues. Germline loops: CDR1 DFQATT, CDR2 SNEGSKA (reference sequence). DNA of the CDR3: TGCAGTGCTACCCCAATCAGGTACTCGAACACTGAAGCTTTCTTT. The encoded protein is CSATPIRYSNTEAFF.

In its sample, this clonotype was seen a few times. The chain is built from TRBV4-2 and TRBJ2-2, with TRBD2 identical over 8 bases. The V and J ends lost 8 bases and 3 bases, in that order; junction bases with no gene match: 11. CDR3 length: 16 residues. The germline V gene has CDR1 LGHNA and CDR2 YNFKEQ. CDR3 bases: TGTGCCAGCGGGGCCGGAAGCGGGAGTTACACCGGGGAGCTGTTTTTT. Translation: CASGAGSGSYTGELFF.

The genes are TRBV5-6 and TRBJ2-3; TRBD2 aligns across 8 bases. The germline CDR1 and CDR2 sequences are SGHDT and YYEEEE. This CDR3 spans 15 amino acids. Trimming removed 10 bases from V and 4 bases from J; junction bases left unmatched: 14. The CDR3 region has the DNA TGTGCCGGGTCCGCAAGCGGGAGAGAACCAGATACGCAGTATTTT. It yields the protein CAGSASGREPDTQYF.

This clonotype has just a few counts. The gene calls are TRBV12-3 or TRBV12-4 and TRBJ2-7; 9 bases line up with TRBD1. Trimming at V came to 5 bases and at J to 4 bases, leaving 9 bases not matched to a gene. This CDR3 comprises 15 residues. The CDR3 here is CASSRPGQGYYEQYF. In DNA form, the CDR3 reads TGTGCCAGCAGTCGTCCGGGACAGGGATATTACGAGCAGTACTTC.

There are a few counts of this clonotype. The CDR3 DNA reads TGCGCCAGCAGCTTGGCGCCGGGGATAGGGGCCAACGTCCTGACTTTC. This translates into CASSLAPGIGANVLTF. V is TRBV5-1 and J is TRBJ2-6; the D gene is possibly TRBD2 (5 bases). Trimming cost V 0 bases and J 4 bases, with 11 bases left between them. Germline V lookup: CDR1 SGHRS, CDR2 YFSETQ. This CDR3 has 16 residues.

This clonotype has at least ten counts. The chain is built from TRBV12-3 or TRBV12-4 and TRBJ2-1, with D uncertain. The CDR3 contains 14 residues. Trimming shortened V by 6 bases and J by 6 bases, and 15 bases separated the two germline ends. Written as DNA, the CDR3 is TGTGCCAGCAGCCCCAACAAGTGGTCCAATGAGCAGTTCTTC. Translating it yields CASSPNKWSNEQFF.

This clonotype occurred many times. The V gene is TRBV29-1, the J gene TRBJ2-4, with D unclear. CDR3 length: 14 residues. The germline CDR1 and CDR2 sequences are SQVTM and ANQGSEA. V was shortened by 5 bases and J by 0 bases, with 11 bases between the two germline ends. This chain's CDR3 is CSVLDGLAKNIQYF. The CDR3 DNA is TGCAGCGTTTTGGACGGGTTAGCCAAAAACATTCAGTACTTC.

This chain links TRBV11-3 with TRBJ1-1; TRBD1 matches 7 bases. The length of the CDR3 is 15 residues. The V gene's germline CDR1 is SGHNT and CDR2 YENEEA. With V trimmed by 5 bases and J by 1 base, 7 bases remained unmatched. CDR3: CASSPRTGSNTEAFF. The CDR3 DNA reads as TGTGCCAGCAGCCCCAGGACAGGATCGAACACTGAAGCTTTCTTT.

This clonotype appeared a few times. The rearrangement joins TRBV6-5 to TRBJ1-1; D is ambiguous. The V and J ends lost 7 bases and 1 base respectively, with 4 bases between them. CDR1 and CDR2 (germline): MNHEY, SVGAGI. The CDR3 covers 11 residues. The CDR3 coding sequence is TGTGCCAGCATGGAGAACACTGAAGCTTTCTTT. It encodes CASMENTEAFF.

This clonotype appeared a single time. This rearrangement joins TRBV20-1 to TRBJ2-1; 12 positions agree with TRBD2. CDR1 is DFQATT, CDR2 SNEGSKA, per germline (reference sequence). The ends lost 2 bases at V and 6 bases at J; junction bases unmatched: 5. This CDR3 spans 15 amino acids. CDR3 amino acids: CSARTPTSGSNEQFF. Here the CDR3 DNA reads TGCAGTGCTAGAACACCGACTAGCGGGAGCAATGAGCAGTTCTTC.

As to this clonotype: The conserved phenylalanine or tryptophan is not found at the CDR3 terminus, so this likely reflects a read error. The DNA is omitted, as the CDR3 cannot be located on it reliably, and the CDR3 follows TCRdb's listing. V usage is TRBV5-5 and J usage is TRBJ1-2; the table assigns TRBD1, which was not confirmed against the DNA. The CDR3 spans 15 amino acids, including both terminal residues. The germline V gene encodes CDR1 SGHKS and CDR2 YYEKEE (reference sequence). The CDR3 protein is CASRGEGALNYGCTS.

The chain employs TRBV24-1 and TRBJ1-2; D uncertain. Germline V CDR1 and CDR2: KGHDR, SFDVKD. The CDR3 spans 13 residues. The V end was cut by 3 bases, the J end by 1 base, with 5 bases between. The CDR3 sequence: CATSDDLNYGYTF. The DNA of the CDR3 is TGTGCCACCAGTGATGACCTTAACTATGGCTACACCTTC.

This clonotype was detected many times. The genes are TRBV12-3 or TRBV12-4 and TRBJ2-3; D perhaps matches TRBD1 (6 bases). The V gene lost 5 bases and the J gene lost 3 bases, with 12 bases spanning the gap. This CDR3 contains 14 residues. This CDR3 is CASSPNGQTDTQYF. CDR3 nucleotides: TGTGCCAGCAGTCCGAACGGACAGACAGATACGCAGTATTTT.

The V call is TRBV4-3, the J call TRBJ2-4; D possibly matches TRBD1 or TRBD2 (5 bases each). CDR3 size: 16 residues. Germline V gene sequence: CDR1 LGHNA, CDR2 YSLEER. V gave up 4 bases and J gave up 8 bases, with 21 bases separating them. This CDR3 reads CASSRHLGSRGDIQYF. Written as DNA, the CDR3 is TGCGCCAGCAGCCGACACCTTGGGAGTAGGGGAGACATTCAGTACTTC.

A few counts support this clonotype. The V gene is TRBV7-8, the J gene TRBJ1-1; tentatively, D is TRBD1 (6 bases). V was cut by 1 base and J by 2 bases, with 11 bases left in between. The length of the CDR3 is 15 residues. Germline assignment: CDR1 SGHVS and CDR2 FQNEAQ. The CDR3 loop reads CASSLGGGPNTEAFF. CDR3 nucleotides: TGTGCCAGCAGCTTAGGGGGGGGCCCCAACACTGAAGCTTTCTTT.